A single sample gave rise to the 26 T cell receptor beta chains below, sequenced in a study of blood T cell repertoires in COVID-19. Sequencing used immunoSEQ multiplex PCR; TCRdb keeps in-frame clones, though not all of them. The sample lists more than 250,000 clones, around 89% seen once, with around 1.7% in the top ten. The sequenced sample consisted of PBMCs or T cells enriched from blood (not recorded which). These receptors originate from a woman aged 18-35 years with acute COVID-19.

J is TRBJ2-1 and V is TRBV7-2, with TRBD2 identical over 9 bases. Germline V gene lookup returns CDR1 SGHTA and CDR2 FQGNSA. This CDR3 spans 17 amino acids. The ends lost 3 bases at V and 3 bases at J; junction bases unmatched: 9. CDR3 protein: CASSFKGTSRIYNEQFF. Here the CDR3 DNA reads TGTGCCAGCAGCTTCAAAGGGACTAGCAGAATCTACAATGAGCAGTTCTTC.

V is TRBV7-9 and J is TRBJ1-6; D remains ambiguous. V lost 1 base and J 6 bases, leaving 7 bases between the germline ends. CDR1 SEHNR and CDR2 FQNEAQ come from the germline V gene (reference sequence). The CDR3 runs to 14 residues. CDR3 region: CASSLGEGNSPLHF. The CDR3 nucleotides are TGTGCCAGCAGCTTAGGCGAGGGTAATTCACCCCTCCACTTT.

The rearrangement links TRBV19 to TRBJ2-5; 7 nucleotides line up with TRBD1. The germline CDR1 and CDR2 sequences are LNHDA and SQIVND (reference sequence). Germline trimming cut 2 bases from V and 1 base from J; bases unmatched to any gene: 1. CDR3 length: 14 residues. The CDR3 loop is CASSIPGGQETQYF. DNA for the CDR3: TGTGCCAGTAGTATACCAGGGGGCCAAGAGACCCAGTACTTC.

This chain links TRBV5-1 with TRBJ2-7; 13 nucleotides match TRBD2. The CDR3 loop spans 17 amino acids. The germline gives CDR1 SGHRS, CDR2 YFSETQ. Germline trimming cut 4 bases from V and 0 bases from J; bases unmatched to any gene: 7. The CDR3 DNA sequence: TGCGCCAGCAGCCACGGGACTAGCGGGACTAGCTCCTACGAGCAGTACTTC. It codes for CASSHGTSGTSSYEQYF.

The rearrangement links TRBV11-2 to TRBJ2-1, with D perhaps matching TRBD2 (5 bases). The CDR3 sequence is 13 residues long. Germline V CDR1 and CDR2: SGHAT, FQNNGV. V was pared by 7 bases and J by 8 bases, with 15 bases between. The CDR3 loop is CASTLEGRDEQFF. The DNA for the CDR3 is TGTGCCAGCACCCTTGAAGGGCGGGATGAGCAGTTCTTC.

This clone was counted at least ten times. The chain has TRBV10-2 and TRBJ1-1, with TRBD1 as a possible D gene (6 bases). V was trimmed by 4 bases and J by 0 bases, leaving 15 bases between them. The CDR3 is made up of 16 amino acids. Germline loops: CDR1 WSHSY, CDR2 SAAADI. DNA for the CDR3: TGCGCCAGCAGTGCCTACAGGGCACCCTTGAACACTGAAGCTTTCTTT. It is translated as CASSAYRAPLNTEAFF.

CDR3 bases: TGTGCCATCAGTGAAATGGGTCGACAGGGGATTCAGCCCCAGCATTTT. Translation: CAISEMGRQGIQPQHF. This rearrangement joins TRBV10-3 to TRBJ1-5, with TRBD1 matching 8 bases. This CDR3 is built from 16 residues. The V gene end was trimmed by 3 bases and the J gene end by 6 bases; junction bases not matched to a gene: 10. CDR1 and CDR2 from the germline V gene are ENHRY and SYGVKD.

As for this clone: The junction differs from germline at one of its ends, possibly a read error. The chain carries TRBV6-2 or TRBV6-3 and TRBJ2-7, with a possible D match to TRBD1 (6 bases). Germline V gene sequence: CDR1 MNHEY, CDR2 SVGEGT. CDR3 size: 12 residues. Here the CDR3 DNA reads TGTGCCAGCAGTTACTCCTACAGGGTTTCTAGCTTC. Translating it yields CASSYSYRVSSF.

This chain links TRBV12-3 or TRBV12-4 with TRBJ2-7, with D possibly being TRBD1 (5 bases). V gave up 3 bases and J gave up 3 bases, with 9 bases separating them. The CDR3 covers 13 residues. The CDR3, as DNA: TGTGCCAGCAGTTTTAGGGGTAGCTACGAGCAGTACTTC. It is translated as CASSFRGSYEQYF.

This clone was seen a single time. The J gene is TRBJ2-1, the V gene TRBV6-2 or TRBV6-3; 12 nucleotides line up with TRBD2. This CDR3 region has 18 residues. The V and J ends lost 6 bases and 8 bases, in that order; junction bases with no gene match: 17. Germline lookup yields CDR1 MNHEY and CDR2 SVGEGT. CDR3 sequence: CASRYDVRLAGGPDEQFF. The CDR3 bases are TGTGCCAGCAGGTACGATGTGCGCCTAGCGGGAGGGCCCGATGAGCAGTTCTTC.

The chain recombines TRBV7-2 with TRBJ1-1; D is unclear. The CDR3 totals 15 residues. Per germline, CDR1 SGHTA and CDR2 FQGNSA. Trimming pared 0 bases from V and 1 base from J, leaving 9 bases between. CDR3 DNA sequence: TGTGCCAGCAGCTTAGCGGGTACAGAGAACACTGAAGCTTTCTTT. This translates into CASSLAGTENTEAFF.

This chain joins TRBV9 and TRBJ2-3; 13 nucleotides align to TRBD2. This CDR3 has 17 amino acids. CDR1 SGDLS and CDR2 YYNGEE come from the germline V gene. J gave up 0 bases and V 4 bases, and 5 bases lay outside the gene matches. CDR3 DNA sequence: TGTGCCAGCAGCCTAGGGGGACTAGCGGGGAGCACAGATACGCAGTATTTT. Residues: CASSLGGLAGSTDTQYF.

The V call is TRBV5-1, the J call TRBJ2-1; possibly TRBD2 for D (5 bases). There are 16 residues in the CDR3. From germline, CDR1 is SGHRS and CDR2 YFSETQ. V gave up 5 bases and J gave up 4 bases, with 19 bases separating them. CDR3 DNA sequence: TGCGCCAGCAGACCAGAATTGGGAGTTGGATACAATGAGCAGTTCTTC. Protein: CASRPELGVGYNEQFF.

V usage is TRBV28 and J usage is TRBJ2-1; no definite D call. CDR3 length: 13 amino acids. V was shortened by 8 bases and J by 7 bases, with 15 bases between the two germline ends. The germline gives CDR1 MDHEN, CDR2 SYDVKM. Here the CDR3 reads CASGLPKNNEQFF. Written as DNA, the CDR3 is TGTGCCAGCGGCCTTCCAAAGAATAATGAGCAGTTCTTC.

This sequence joins TRBV6-5 and TRBJ1-5; D call uncertain. Germline V lookup: CDR1 MNHEY, CDR2 SVGAGI. The CDR3 has 15 residues. The V end lost 10 bases, the J end lost 0 bases, and 16 bases lay between the germline ends. In nucleotides, the CDR3 is TGTGCCATCCCCAAACACCCTCATAGCAATCAGCCCCAGCATTTT. This codes for CAIPKHPHSNQPQHF.

The V gene is TRBV5-4, the J gene TRBJ1-2; possibly TRBD1 for D (5 bases). V lost 0 bases to trimming and J lost 2 bases, with 11 bases between them. Looked up from germline, CDR1 is SGHNT and CDR2 is YYREEE (reference sequence). The CDR3 loop spans 15 amino acids. The CDR3 is CASSLAAAGNYGYTF. The CDR3, as DNA: TGTGCCAGCAGCTTGGCCGCGGCAGGGAACTATGGCTACACCTTC.

The rearrangement links TRBV10-3 to TRBJ1-1, with D unresolved. This CDR3 region has 12 residues. Trimming shortened V by 0 bases and J by 5 bases, and 4 bases separated the two germline ends. CDR1 ENHRY and CDR2 SYGVKD come from the germline V gene. The CDR3 region is CAISESRTEAFF. The CDR3 nucleotides read TGTGCCATCAGTGAGTCGCGGACTGAAGCTTTCTTT.

The chain couples TRBV7-8 to TRBJ2-1; a weak D match, TRBD2 (5 bases). V lost 5 bases and J lost 6, with 23 bases in between. This CDR3 contains 17 residues. Germline V gene lookup returns CDR1 SGHVS and CDR2 FQNEAQ. The CDR3 sequence is CASSPAELRSAGNEQFF. CDR3 nucleotides: TGTGCCAGCAGCCCCGCCGAACTTCGGAGCGCGGGCAATGAGCAGTTCTTC.

V gene TRBV19 combines with J gene TRBJ2-7; 7 bases align to TRBD1. CDR3 length: 14 amino acids. Trimming removed 5 bases from V and 3 bases from J; junction bases left unmatched: 7. Germline loops: CDR1 LNHDA, CDR2 SQIVND (reference sequence). The CDR3 region has the DNA TGTGCCAGTAGTTCAAGAGGGGGCGTCTACGAGCAGTACTTC. This encodes CASSSRGGVYEQYF.

This clone appeared once. V gene TRBV6-5 combines with J gene TRBJ2-7; TRBD1 matches at 10 bases. The CDR3 extends over 15 amino acids. The J segment lost 3 bases and the V segment lost 6 bases, leaving 8 bases of the junction unmatched. Germline loops: CDR1 MNHEY, CDR2 SVGAGI. The chain's CDR3 is CASSPRDRGYYEQYF. As DNA, the CDR3 is TGTGCCAGCAGCCCGAGGGACAGGGGATACTACGAGCAGTACTTC.

The chain links TRBV5-1 to TRBJ1-2; 9 bases are shared with TRBD1. Trimming took 1 base from V and 7 from J; bases not matched to a gene: 11. Germline CDR1 reads SGHRS; CDR2 reads YFSETQ. The CDR3 loop spans 16 amino acids. The CDR3 DNA follows: TGCGCCAGCAGCTTGCCTTCGACAGGGGGATTTAGTGGCTACACCTTC. Protein product: CASSLPSTGGFSGYTF.

The CDR3 DNA reads as TGCGCCAGCAGCCAAGATTGGGGCTCAACTAATGAAAAACTGTTTTTT. It translates to CASSQDWGSTNEKLFF. This rearrangement joins TRBV4-3 to TRBJ1-4, with D possibly TRBD1 on 5 matching bases. The V end was cut by 0 bases, the J end by 0 bases, with 8 bases between. This CDR3 has 16 amino acids. Per germline, CDR1 LGHNA and CDR2 YSLEER.

The gene calls are TRBV7-8 and TRBJ2-5; maybe TRBD1 (7 bases). The germline gives CDR1 SGHVS, CDR2 FQNEAQ. The CDR3 covers 15 residues. Trimming pared 5 bases from V and 4 bases from J, leaving 17 bases between. The CDR3 protein is CASSKEAGGGETQYF. As DNA, the CDR3 is TGTGCCAGCAGCAAAGAAGCAGGGGGAGGAGAGACCCAGTACTTC. The variable domain in full, completed from reference TRBV7-8 and TRBJ2-5, reads GAGVSQSPRYKVAKRGQDVALRCDPISGHVSLFWYQQALGQGPEFLTYFQNEAQLDKSGLPSDRFFAERPEGSVSTLKIQRTQQEDSAVYLCASSKEAGGGETQYFGPGTRLLVL.

V gene TRBV20-1 combines with J gene TRBJ2-5; D gene uncertain. The CDR3 has 11 amino acids. CDR1 is DFQATT, CDR2 SNEGSKA, per germline (reference sequence). Trimming took 3 bases from V and 7 from J, leaving 9 bases between them. The CDR3 DNA reads TGCAGTGCTAGTGTCCAGGTGACCCAGTACTTC. Its protein is CSASVQVTQYF.

The chain combines TRBV4-3 with TRBJ2-7, with 8 bases identical to TRBD1. CDR3 size: 16 residues. Per the germline V gene, CDR1 is LGHNA and CDR2 is YSLEER. V dropped 3 bases and J dropped 2; count of bases not matched to a gene: 9. This CDR3 reads CASSHNRDRGAYEQYF. The CDR3 DNA reads TGCGCCAGCAGCCACAACCGAGACAGGGGCGCCTACGAGCAGTACTTC.

The chain recombines TRBV19 with TRBJ1-2, with 8 bases matching TRBD1. Looked up from germline, CDR1 is LNHDA and CDR2 is SQIVND (reference sequence). There are 13 residues in the CDR3. V was pared by 6 bases and J by 5 bases, with 5 bases of the junction left unmatched. The CDR3 DNA is TGTGCCAGTAGAACAGGGGGAAGATATGGCTACACCTTC. It yields the protein CASRTGGRYGYTF.